This T cell receptor beta chain stems from a study of T cell repertoires in cytomegalovirus infection. As for this clonotype: Its antigen is still unknown.

Study-level points and caveats: Adding up the frequency of public TCR beta families identified people who carried CMV plus the relevant HLA.

TCRdb passed the reads through MiXCR, listing each CDR3 protein once. In the table there are nearly 450,000 distinct CDR3 sequences, approximately 31% of which are singletons. CDR1 is MNHEY and CDR2 is SVGEGT in the germline V gene. This CDR3 is built from 12 residues. V was pared by 7 bases and J by 7 bases, with 3 bases of the junction left unmatched. This sequence was found in a human donor in good health (CMV status not recorded). Some clones in this sample may be carry-over from other donors' samples. V is TRBV6-2 or TRBV6-3 and J is TRBJ2-5; 10 positions match TRBD1. Sequencing was done on a sample of PBMCs. The CDR3 loop is CASIRTGGTQYF. DNA for the CDR3: TGTGCCAGCATTCGGACAGGGGGGACCCAGTACTTC.